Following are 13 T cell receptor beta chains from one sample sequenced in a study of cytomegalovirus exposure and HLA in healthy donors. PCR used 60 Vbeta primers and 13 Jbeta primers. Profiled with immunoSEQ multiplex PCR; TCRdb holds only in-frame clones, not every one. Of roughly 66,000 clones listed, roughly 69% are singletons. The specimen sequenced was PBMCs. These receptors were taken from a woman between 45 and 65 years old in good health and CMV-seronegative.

For the CDR3, the DNA is TGCGCCAGCAGCTGGGACACTGACGGCGGGGAGCTGTTTTTT. It encodes CASSWDTDGGELFF. The chain combines TRBV5-1 with TRBJ2-2; a possible D gene is TRBD1 (6 bases). CDR1 is SGHRS and CDR2 is YFSETQ in the germline V gene. The CDR3 sequence is 14 residues long. With 3 bases removed from V and 7 bases from J, the gap between germline ends came to 13 bases. The whole variable domain, filled in from reference TRBV5-1 and TRBJ2-2, reads KAGVTQTPRYLIKTRGQQVTLSCSPISGHRSVSWYQQTPGQGLQFLFEYFSETQRNKGNFPGRFSGRQFSNSRSEMNVSTLELGDSALYLCASSWDTDGGELFFGEGSRLTVL.

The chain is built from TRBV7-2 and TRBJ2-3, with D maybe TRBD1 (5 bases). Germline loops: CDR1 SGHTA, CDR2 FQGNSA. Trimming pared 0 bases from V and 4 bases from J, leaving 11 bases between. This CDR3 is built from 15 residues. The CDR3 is CASSLAGVIADTQYF. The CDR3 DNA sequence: TGTGCCAGCAGCTTAGCAGGGGTCATTGCAGATACGCAGTATTTT.

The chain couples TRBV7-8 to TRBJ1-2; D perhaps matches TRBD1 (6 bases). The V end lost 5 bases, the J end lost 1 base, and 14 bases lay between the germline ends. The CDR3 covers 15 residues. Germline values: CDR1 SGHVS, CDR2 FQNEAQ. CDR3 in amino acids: CASSPRGANNYGYTF. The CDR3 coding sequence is TGTGCCAGCAGCCCTCGGGGGGCGAATAACTATGGCTACACCTTC.

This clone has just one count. As DNA, the CDR3 is TGTGCCAGCAGCTTGGCCTTAGGGGTGGGGGGGCGGAATCAGCCCCAGCATTTT. Amino acids: CASSLALGVGGRNQPQHF. The chain employs TRBV5-8 and TRBJ1-5, with D possibly being TRBD1 (6 bases). Germline CDR1 SGHTS, CDR2 YDEGEE. V was trimmed by 0 bases and J by 4 bases, leaving 20 bases between them. This CDR3 is 18 amino acids long.

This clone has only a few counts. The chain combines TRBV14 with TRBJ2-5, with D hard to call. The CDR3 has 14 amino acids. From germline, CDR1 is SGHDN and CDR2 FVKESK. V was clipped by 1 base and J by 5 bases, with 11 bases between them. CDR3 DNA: TGTGCCAGCAGCCAAGGAGCGCGGTCGGAGACCCAGTACTTC. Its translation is CASSQGARSETQYF. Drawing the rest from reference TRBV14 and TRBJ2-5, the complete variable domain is EAGVTQFPSHSVIEKGQTVTLRCDPISGHDNLYWYRRVMGKEIKFLLHFVKESKQDESGMPNNRFLAERTGGTYSTLKVQPAELEDSGVYFCASSQGARSETQYFGPGTRLLVL.

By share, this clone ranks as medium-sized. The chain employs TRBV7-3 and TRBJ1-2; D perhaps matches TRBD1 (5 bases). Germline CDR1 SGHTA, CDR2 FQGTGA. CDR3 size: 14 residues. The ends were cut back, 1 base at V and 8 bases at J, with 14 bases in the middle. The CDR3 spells CASSLNLQGEGYTF. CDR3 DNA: TGTGCCAGCAGCTTAAACCTGCAGGGTGAGGGCTACACCTTC.

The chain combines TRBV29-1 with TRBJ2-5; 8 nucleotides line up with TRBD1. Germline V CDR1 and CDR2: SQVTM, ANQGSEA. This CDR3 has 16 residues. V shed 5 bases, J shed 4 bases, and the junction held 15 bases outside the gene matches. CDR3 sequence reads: CSVMPHGQGARETQYF. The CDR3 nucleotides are TGCAGCGTTATGCCCCACGGGCAGGGGGCGAGAGAGACCCAGTACTTC.

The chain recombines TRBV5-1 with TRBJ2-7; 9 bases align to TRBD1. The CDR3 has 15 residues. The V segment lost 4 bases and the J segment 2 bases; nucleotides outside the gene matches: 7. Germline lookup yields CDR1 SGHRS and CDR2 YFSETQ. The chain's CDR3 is CASSPGGTGTYEQYF. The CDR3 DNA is TGCGCCAGCAGCCCTGGAGGGACAGGGACCTACGAGCAGTACTTC.

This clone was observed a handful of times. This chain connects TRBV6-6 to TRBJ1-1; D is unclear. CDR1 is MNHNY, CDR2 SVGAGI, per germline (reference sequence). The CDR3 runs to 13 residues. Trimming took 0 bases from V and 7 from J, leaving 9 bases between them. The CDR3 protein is CASSYSTGFEAFF. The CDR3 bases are TGTGCCAGCAGTTACTCGACCGGGTTTGAAGCTTTCTTT.

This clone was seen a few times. CDR3 sequence: CASSPEAQGAIYGYTF. The CDR3, as DNA: TGCGCCAGCAGCCCGGAGGCACAGGGGGCAATCTATGGCTACACCTTC. The rearrangement joins TRBV5-1 to TRBJ1-2; 9 bases are a match to TRBD1. The junction had 11 bases not matched to a gene; V was cut back by 4 bases and J by 4 bases. There are 16 residues in the CDR3. In germline, CDR1 is SGHRS, CDR2 YFSETQ.

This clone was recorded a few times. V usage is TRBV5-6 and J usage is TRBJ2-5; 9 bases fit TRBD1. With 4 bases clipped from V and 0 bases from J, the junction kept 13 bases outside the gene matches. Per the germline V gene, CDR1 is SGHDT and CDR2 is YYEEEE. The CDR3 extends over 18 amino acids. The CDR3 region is CASSRRTGALIYQETQYF. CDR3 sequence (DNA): TGTGCCAGCAGCCGGCGGACAGGGGCCCTTATTTACCAAGAGACCCAGTACTTC.

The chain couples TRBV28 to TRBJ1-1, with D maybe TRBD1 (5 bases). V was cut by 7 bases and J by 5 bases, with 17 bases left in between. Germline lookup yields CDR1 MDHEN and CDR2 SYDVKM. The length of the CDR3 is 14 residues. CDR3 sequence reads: CASTPPGGATEAFF. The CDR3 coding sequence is TGTGCCAGCACCCCCCCCGGGGGAGCGACTGAAGCTTTCTTT. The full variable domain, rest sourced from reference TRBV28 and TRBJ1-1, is DVKVTQSSRYLVKRTGEKVFLECVQDMDHENMFWYRQDPGLGLRLIYFSYDVKMKEKGDIPEGYSVSREKKERFSLILESASTNQTSMYLCASTPPGGATEAFFGQGTRLTVV.

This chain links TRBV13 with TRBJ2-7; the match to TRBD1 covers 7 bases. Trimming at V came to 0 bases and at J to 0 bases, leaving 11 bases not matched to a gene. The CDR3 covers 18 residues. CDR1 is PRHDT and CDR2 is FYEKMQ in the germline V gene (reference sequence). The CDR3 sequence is CASSLGLKRAGGSYEQYF. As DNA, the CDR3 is TGTGCCAGCAGCTTAGGCCTAAAAAGGGCAGGGGGCTCCTACGAGCAGTACTTC.